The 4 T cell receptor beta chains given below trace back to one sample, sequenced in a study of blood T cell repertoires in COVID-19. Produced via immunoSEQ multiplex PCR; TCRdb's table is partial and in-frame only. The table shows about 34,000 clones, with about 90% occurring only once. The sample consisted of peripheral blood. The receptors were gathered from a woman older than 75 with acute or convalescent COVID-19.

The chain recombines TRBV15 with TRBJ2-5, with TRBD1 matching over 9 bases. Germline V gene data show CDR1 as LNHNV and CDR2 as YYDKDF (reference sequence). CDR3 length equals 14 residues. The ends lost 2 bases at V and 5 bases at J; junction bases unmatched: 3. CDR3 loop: CATSRIGQGETQYF. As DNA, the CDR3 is TGTGCCACCAGCAGAATTGGACAGGGGGAGACCCAGTACTTC.

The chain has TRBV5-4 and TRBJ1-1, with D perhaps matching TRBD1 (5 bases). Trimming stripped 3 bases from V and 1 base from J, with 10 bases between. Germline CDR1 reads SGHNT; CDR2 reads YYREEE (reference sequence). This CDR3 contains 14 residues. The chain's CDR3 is CASSSQTANTEAFF. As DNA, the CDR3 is TGTGCCAGCAGCTCCCAGACAGCGAACACTGAAGCTTTCTTT. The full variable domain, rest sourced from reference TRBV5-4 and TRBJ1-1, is ETGVTQSPTHLIKTRGQQVTLRCSSQSGHNTVSWYQQALGQGPQFIFQYYREEENGRGNFPPRFSGLQFPNYSSELNVNALELDDSALYLCASSSQTANTEAFFGQGTRLTVV.

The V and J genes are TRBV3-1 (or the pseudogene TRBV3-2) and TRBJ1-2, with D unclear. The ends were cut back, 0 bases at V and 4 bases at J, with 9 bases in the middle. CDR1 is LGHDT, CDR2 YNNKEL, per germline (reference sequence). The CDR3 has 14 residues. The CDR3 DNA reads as TGTGCCAGCAGCCAAGACGCGGCCGTCTATGGCTACACCTTC. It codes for CASSQDAAVYGYTF.

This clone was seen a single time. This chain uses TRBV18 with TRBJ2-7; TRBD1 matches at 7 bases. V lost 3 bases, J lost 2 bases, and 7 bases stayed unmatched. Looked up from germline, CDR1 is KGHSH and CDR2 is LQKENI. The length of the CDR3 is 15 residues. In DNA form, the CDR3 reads TGTGCCAGCTCACCTGGACAGGAATCTACCTACGAGCAGTACTTC. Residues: CASSPGQESTYEQYF.